Listed below are T cell receptor beta chains from one sample, sequenced in a study of T cells after yellow fever vaccination. In TCRdb, the 5' RACE reads were re-called with MiXCR into one record per CDR3 protein. This sample has 160,000 or so distinct CDR3 sequences, with almost 7% found just once. The sample in question was CD4+ T cells sorted from PBMCs, obtained about 5 days after the first yellow fever vaccination. The origin of the receptors is a man younger than 35 who received the YFV17D yellow fever vaccine. Each CDR3 is given with its conserved first and last residue. D genes are given only for firm matches. Some rows mark clone size as missing; the rest say once, few, many or name a class of expanded clone.

J gene | clone size | D gene | V gene | CDR3 protein | CDR3 DNA
TRBJ2-1 | . | TRBD1 | TRBV5-4 | CASSPTGDSYNEQFF | TGTGCCAGCAGCCCTACAGGGGACTCCTACAATGAGCAGTTCTTC
TRBJ2-5 | many | . | TRBV5-1 | CASSLETSQETQYF | TGCGCCAGCAGCTTAGAGACTAGCCAAGAGACCCAGTACTTC
TRBJ1-2 | many | . | TRBV12-3/TRBV12-4 | CASRPPLGPALGYTF | TGTGCCAGCAGACCTCCCTTGGGACCCGCTCTTGGCTACACCTTC
TRBJ2-7 | many | . | TRBV12-3/TRBV12-4 | CASSLAYRALGEQYF | TGTGCCAGCAGTTTAGCCTACAGGGCCTTGGGGGAGCAGTACTTC
TRBJ2-5 | few | . | TRBV6-2/TRBV6-3 | CASLQGGETQYF | TGTGCCAGTCTACAGGGAGGAGAGACCCAGTACTTC
TRBJ1-3 | many | . | TRBV3-1 | CASGDGGVDTIYF | TGTGCCAGCGGGGATGGAGGAGTAGACACCATATATTTT
TRBJ1-2 | few | . | TRBV5-1 | CASGPGDPEGYTF | TGCGCCAGCGGGCCGGGAGATCCTGAGGGCTACACCTTC
TRBJ1-5 | few | . | TRBV27 | CASSLSGRVSNQPQHF | TGTGCCAGCAGTTTATCTGGCAGGGTAAGCAATCAGCCCCAGCATTTT
TRBJ2-7 | many | . | TRBV16 | CASSQSRPESSYEQYF | TGTGCCAGCAGCCAATCCCGGCCAGAGAGCTCCTACGAGCAGTACTTC
TRBJ1-2 | many | . | TRBV10-3 | CAISELTAPGGGYTF | TGTGCCATCAGTGAGTTGACAGCACCGGGGGGCGGCTACACCTTC
TRBJ2-6 | few | . | TRBV7-9 | CASSSQQGSGANVLTF | TGTGCCAGCAGCTCTCAACAGGGCTCTGGGGCCAACGTCCTGACTTTC
TRBJ2-5 | few | TRBD2 | TRBV19 | CASSSRRLAGAYQETQYF | TGTGCCAGTAGTAGTCGTCGGCTAGCGGGGGCCTACCAAGAGACCCAGTACTTC
TRBJ2-2 | few | . | TRBV7-2 | CASSLESGSGELFF | TGTGCCAGCAGCTTAGAATCGGGGTCCGGGGAGCTGTTTTTT
TRBJ1-1 | many | . | TRBV6-2/TRBV6-3 | CASSRRNVPEAFF | TGTGCCAGCAGTAGACGAAACGTTCCTGAAGCTTTCTTT
TRBJ1-4 | many | . | TRBV27 | CASSPRTNEKLFF | TGTGCCAGCAGCCCCCGAACTAATGAAAAACTGTTTTTT
TRBJ2-1 | few | TRBD2 | TRBV10-3 | CAISAKVASGGANEQFF | TGTGCCATCAGTGCCAAAGTCGCTAGCGGGGGGGCCAATGAGCAGTTCTTC
TRBJ2-3 | . | . | TRBV12-3/TRBV12-4 | CASSSTGDFTDTQYF | TGTGCCAGCAGTTCGACAGGAGACTTCACAGATACGCAGTATTTT
TRBJ2-1 | many | TRBD2 | TRBV7-2 | CASSRSGAYNEQFF | TGTGCCAGCAGTAGGAGCGGGGCCTACAATGAGCAGTTCTTC
TRBJ2-5 | many | TRBD2 | TRBV7-8 | CASSLARLAGVETQYF | TGTGCCAGCAGCTTAGCGCGGCTAGCGGGGGTTGAGACCCAGTACTTC
TRBJ1-3 | many | . | TRBV5-1 | CASSEGLYSGNTIYF | TGCGCCAGCAGCGAGGGGTTATACTCTGGAAACACCATATATTTT
TRBJ1-1 | few | . | TRBV7-2 | CASSFQASNTEAFF | TGTGCCAGCAGCTTTCAGGCCTCGAACACTGAAGCTTTCTTT
TRBJ2-7 | many | . | TRBV7-6 | CASGPNYYEQYF | TGTGCCAGCGGACCGAATTACTACGAGCAGTACTTC
TRBJ2-5 | many | . | TRBV2 | CASSEALLQETQYF | TGTGCCAGCAGTGAAGCGCTTTTGCAAGAGACCCAGTACTTC
TRBJ2-5 | many | . | TRBV5-1 | CASSLVGPGETQYF | TGCGCCAGCAGCTTGGTGGGGCCGGGGGAGACCCAGTACTTC
TRBJ2-3 | . | . | TRBV19 | CASSPQGRRSTDTQYF | TGTGCCAGTAGTCCCCAGGGGCGAAGGAGCACAGATACGCAGTATTTT
TRBJ1-5 | few | TRBD1 | TRBV19 | CASSMTGGFQPQHF | TGTGCCAGTAGTATGACAGGGGGTTTCCAGCCCCAGCATTTT
TRBJ2-5 | . | TRBD2 | TRBV7-2 | CASSLAASGGQETQYF | TGTGCCAGCAGCTTAGCTGCCAGCGGGGGACAAGAGACCCAGTACTTC
TRBJ2-2 | many | . | TRBV7-9 | CASRAEGQQYTGELFF | TGTGCCAGCCGCGCAGAAGGCCAGCAGTACACCGGGGAGCTGTTTTTT
TRBJ1-1 | many | . | TRBV6-5 | CASSSKQGSFRRDTEAFF | TGTGCCAGCAGTTCTAAGCAGGGTTCTTTCCGAAGGGACACTGAAGCTTTCTTT
TRBJ2-3 | many | TRBD1 | TRBV5-1 | CASNPSDRGSTDTQYF | TGCGCCAGCAATCCAAGCGACAGGGGTAGCACAGATACGCAGTATTTT
TRBJ2-5 | few | TRBD1 | TRBV5-1 | CASGRGQGARETQYF | TGCGCCAGCGGTCGAGGGCAGGGGGCGAGGGAGACCCAGTACTTC
TRBJ2-4 | many | TRBD1 | TRBV18 | CASSPGTGGDIQYF | TGTGCCAGCTCACCCGGGACAGGTGGGGACATTCAGTACTTC
TRBJ2-5 | . | . | TRBV7-7 | CASSFGSQGETQYF | TGTGCCAGCAGCTTTGGATCCCAGGGAGAGACCCAGTACTTC
TRBJ2-5 | many | . | TRBV7-2 | CASSARPQETQYF | TGTGCCAGCAGCGCCAGGCCTCAAGAGACCCAGTACTTC
TRBJ2-3 | many | TRBD2 | TRBV29-1 | CSGWTRDVGDTQYF | TGCAGCGGATGGACTAGGGACGTTGGAGATACGCAGTATTTT
TRBJ1-4 | many | TRBD1 | TRBV4-1 | CASSQNRGMEKLFF | TGCGCCAGCAGCCAAAACAGGGGAATGGAAAAACTGTTTTTT
TRBJ2-7 | . | . | TRBV6-1 | CASSRSEDGAYEQYF | TGTGCCAGCAGTCGATCGGAAGACGGCGCCTACGAGCAGTACTTC
TRBJ2-5 | . | . | TRBV20-1 | CSTWTVQETQYF | TGCAGTACGTGGACAGTCCAAGAGACCCAGTACTTC
TRBJ2-2 | few | . | TRBV18 | CASTSLGSPTGELFF | TGTGCCAGCACATCACTCGGGTCCCCGACCGGGGAGCTGTTTTTT
TRBJ1-2 | many | TRBD1 | TRBV12-3/TRBV12-4 | CASSTRRTGSNYGYTF | TGTGCCAGCAGTACCCGACGGACAGGGTCGAACTATGGCTACACCTTC
TRBJ2-1 | few | TRBD1 | TRBV5-1 | CASSLQGTSYNEQFF | TGCGCCAGCAGCTTACAGGGGACCTCCTACAATGAGCAGTTCTTC
TRBJ1-1 | . | TRBD1 | TRBV4-2 | CASSQMGQGNTEAFF | TGTGCCAGCAGCCAAATGGGACAGGGGAACACTGAAGCTTTCTTT
TRBJ1-1 | few | . | TRBV20-1 | CSASQRIRTEAFF | TGCAGTGCTAGTCAGCGGATTCGCACTGAAGCTTTCTTT
TRBJ1-1 | many | . | TRBV5-1 | CASSLDRRIMNTEAFF | TGCGCCAGCAGCTTGGATAGACGGATCATGAACACTGAAGCTTTCTTT
TRBJ2-5 | many | . | TRBV21-1 | CASTGGEEETQYF | TGTGCCAGCACGGGGGGGGAGGAAGAGACCCAGTACTTC